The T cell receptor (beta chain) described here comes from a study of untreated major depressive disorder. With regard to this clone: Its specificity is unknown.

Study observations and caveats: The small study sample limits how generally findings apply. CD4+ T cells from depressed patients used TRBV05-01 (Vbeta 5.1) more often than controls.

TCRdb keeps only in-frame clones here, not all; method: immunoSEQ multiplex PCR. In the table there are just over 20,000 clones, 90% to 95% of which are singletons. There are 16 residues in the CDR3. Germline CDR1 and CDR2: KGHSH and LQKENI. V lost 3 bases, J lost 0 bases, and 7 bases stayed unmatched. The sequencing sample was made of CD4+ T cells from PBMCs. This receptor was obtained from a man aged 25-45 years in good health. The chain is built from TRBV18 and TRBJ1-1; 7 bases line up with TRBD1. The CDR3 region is CASSPATGRVNTEAFF. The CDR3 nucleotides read TGTGCCAGCTCACCCGCGACAGGGAGGGTGAACACTGAAGCTTTCTTT.